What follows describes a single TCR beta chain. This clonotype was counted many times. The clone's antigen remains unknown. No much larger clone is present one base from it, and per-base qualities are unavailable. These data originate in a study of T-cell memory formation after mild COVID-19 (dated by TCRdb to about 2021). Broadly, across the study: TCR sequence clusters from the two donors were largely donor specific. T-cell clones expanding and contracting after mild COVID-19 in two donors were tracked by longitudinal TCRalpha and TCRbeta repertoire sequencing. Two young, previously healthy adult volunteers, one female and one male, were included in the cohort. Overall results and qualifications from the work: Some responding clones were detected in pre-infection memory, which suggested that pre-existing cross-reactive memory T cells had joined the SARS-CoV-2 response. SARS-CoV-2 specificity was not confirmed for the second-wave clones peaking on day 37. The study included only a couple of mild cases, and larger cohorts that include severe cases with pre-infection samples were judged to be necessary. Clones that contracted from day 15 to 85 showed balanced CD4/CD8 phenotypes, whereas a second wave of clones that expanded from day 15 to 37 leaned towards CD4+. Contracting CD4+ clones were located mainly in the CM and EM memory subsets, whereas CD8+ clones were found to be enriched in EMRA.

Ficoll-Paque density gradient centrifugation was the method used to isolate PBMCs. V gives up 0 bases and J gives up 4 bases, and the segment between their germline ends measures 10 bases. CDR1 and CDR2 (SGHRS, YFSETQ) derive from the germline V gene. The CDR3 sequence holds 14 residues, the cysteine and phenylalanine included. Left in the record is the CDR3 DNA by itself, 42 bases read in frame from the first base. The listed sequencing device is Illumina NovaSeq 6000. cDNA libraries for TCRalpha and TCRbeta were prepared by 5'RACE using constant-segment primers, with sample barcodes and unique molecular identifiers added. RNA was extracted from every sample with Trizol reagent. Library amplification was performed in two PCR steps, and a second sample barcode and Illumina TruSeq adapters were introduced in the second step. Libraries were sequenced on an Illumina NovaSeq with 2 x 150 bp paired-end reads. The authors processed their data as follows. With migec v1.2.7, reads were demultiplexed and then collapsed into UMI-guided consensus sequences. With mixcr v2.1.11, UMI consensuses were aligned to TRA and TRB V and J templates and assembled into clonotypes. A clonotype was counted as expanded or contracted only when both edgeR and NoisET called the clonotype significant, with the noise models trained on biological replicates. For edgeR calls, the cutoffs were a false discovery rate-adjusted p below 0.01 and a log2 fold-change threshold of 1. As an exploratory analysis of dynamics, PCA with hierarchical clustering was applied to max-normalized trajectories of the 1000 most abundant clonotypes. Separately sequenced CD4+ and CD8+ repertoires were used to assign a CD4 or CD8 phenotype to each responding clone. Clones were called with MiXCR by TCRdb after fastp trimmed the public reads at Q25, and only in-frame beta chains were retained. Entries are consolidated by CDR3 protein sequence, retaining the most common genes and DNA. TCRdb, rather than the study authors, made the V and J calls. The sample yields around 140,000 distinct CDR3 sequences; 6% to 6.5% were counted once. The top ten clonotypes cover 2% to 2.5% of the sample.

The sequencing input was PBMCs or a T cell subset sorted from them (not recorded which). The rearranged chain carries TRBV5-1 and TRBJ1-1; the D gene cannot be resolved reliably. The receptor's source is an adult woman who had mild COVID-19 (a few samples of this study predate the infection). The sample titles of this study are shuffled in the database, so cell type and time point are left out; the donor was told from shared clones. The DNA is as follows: TGCGCCAGCAGCTTGGTTACGGGAATCACTGAAGCTTTCTTT. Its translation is CASSLVTGITEAFF.